This T cell receptor (beta chain) was sequenced for a study of metastatic and nonmetastatic thyroid tumors. In its sample, this clone was seen many times. Its specificity is unknown. Findings of the study overall: Across blood and tumor, TCR beta diversity in malignant thyroid tumors was reportedly significantly higher than in benign nodules.

Thyroid surgery took place with no prior treatment in any patient. Original analysis: Between-group CDR3 differences, defined by clinicopathological status, yielded a distant-metastasis classifier for papillary thyroid cancer. TCRdb reanalyzed the PCR reads with MiXCR. The V and J calls were not made by the authors but by TCRdb's processing. The sample holds tens of thousands of clones, around 13% seen once. The V and J ends lost 5 bases and 10 bases respectively, with 18 bases between them. CDR3 length: 13 amino acids. Germline V lookup: CDR1 DFQATT, CDR2 SNEGSKA (reference sequence). The rearrangement joins TRBV20-1 to TRBJ2-1, with D unclear. The sample comprised blood. The sequence was obtained from a female donor with papillary thyroid cancer or a benign thyroid nodule (not recorded which). Some clones in this sample may be carry-over from other donors' samples. CDR3 protein: CSAPWTPREEQFF. In DNA, the CDR3 is TGCAGTGCTCCCTGGACCCCCAGAGAGGAGCAGTTCTTC.